Below are 17 T cell receptor beta chains sequenced from a single sample in a study of neurological immune-mediated disorders. Time point meaning: longitudinal time-point 3. Each CDR3 protein is one row after TCRdb ran MiXCR on the 5' RACE reads. The table shows tens of thousands of distinct CDR3 sequences, with 4.3% occurring only once. Material for sequencing was PBMCs. The receptors come from a woman aged 60-70 years with multiple sclerosis.

This clonotype appeared many times. The chain's CDR3 is CASSRQGDPTDTQYF. The CDR3 DNA reads TGTGCCAGCAGCCGACAGGGCGACCCTACAGATACGCAGTATTTT. This sequence joins TRBV7-9 and TRBJ2-3, with 7 bases fitting TRBD1. The J segment lost 3 bases and the V segment lost 5 bases, leaving 8 bases of the junction unmatched. This CDR3 is 15 amino acids long. Germline CDR1 reads SEHNR; CDR2 reads FQNEAQ (reference sequence).

In its sample, this clonotype was seen many times. The J gene is TRBJ1-1, the V gene TRBV5-1; D is perhaps TRBD1 (5 bases). The germline V and J ends were trimmed by 7 bases and 1 base, with 17 bases remaining between them. The length of the CDR3 is 15 residues. Germline V CDR1 and CDR2: SGHRS, YFSETQ. CDR3 amino acids: CASHGNGQGNTEAFF. As DNA, the CDR3 is TGCGCCAGCCATGGGAATGGGCAGGGGAACACTGAAGCTTTCTTT.

This clonotype has ten or more counts. The chain employs TRBV3-1 and TRBJ2-7; TRBD1 is a possible D gene (6 bases). Trimming shortened V by 6 bases and J by 0 bases, and 9 bases separated the two germline ends. Germline CDR1 is LGHDT and CDR2 is YNNKEL (reference sequence). The CDR3 runs to 13 residues. CDR3 in amino acids: CASSGDISYEQYF. The CDR3 coding sequence is TGTGCCAGCAGTGGGGACATCTCCTACGAGCAGTACTTC.

This clonotype was observed at least ten times. The chain recombines TRBV5-1 with TRBJ1-2; possible D gene TRBD1, 5 bases. The CDR3 runs 17 residues. Germline V CDR1 and CDR2: SGHRS, YFSETQ. The germline V and J ends were trimmed by 0 bases and 5 bases, with 20 bases remaining between them. The CDR3 nucleotides read TGCGCCAGCAGCTTGGGCCTCATGGGCAGGGAGAGGTATGGCTACACCTTC. It specifies CASSLGLMGRERYGYTF.

There are many counts of this clonotype. This chain uses TRBV18 with TRBJ2-7; D gene uncertain. CDR1 and CDR2 (germline): KGHSH, LQKENI. The CDR3 length is 13 residues. V was trimmed by 0 bases and J by 5 bases, leaving 8 bases between them. CDR3 region: CASSPPDGNEQYF. The DNA of the CDR3 is TGTGCCAGCTCACCACCGGACGGTAACGAGCAGTACTTC.

This clonotype is a singleton in its sample. The CDR3: CASSSARTVAYEQYF. The CDR3 nucleotides read TGCGCCAGCAGCTCGGCTCGGACAGTAGCCTACGAGCAGTACTTC. The chain employs TRBV5-1 and TRBJ2-7, with a possible D match to TRBD1 (6 bases). V was pared by 3 bases and J by 2 bases, with 15 bases between. CDR3 length: 15 amino acids. CDR1 SGHRS and CDR2 YFSETQ come from the germline V gene.

The table lists this clonotype with a count of one. V usage is TRBV11-3 and J usage is TRBJ1-1; 9 positions match TRBD1. Germline V gene lookup returns CDR1 SGHNT and CDR2 YENEEA. After removal of 5 bases from V and 1 base from J, the junction contained 8 bases not matched to a gene. The CDR3 has 16 amino acids. The CDR3 DNA is TGTGCCAGCAGCCCTCTCAGGACAGGGGCGAACACTGAAGCTTTCTTT. Translating it yields CASSPLRTGANTEAFF.

The sample holds many counts of this clonotype. V is TRBV12-3 or TRBV12-4 and J is TRBJ1-5, with D possibly being TRBD1 (5 bases). With 10 bases removed from V and 0 bases from J, the gap between germline ends came to 19 bases. CDR3 size: 16 residues. CDR3 sequence: CATQQGGSYSNQPQHF. The CDR3 bases are TGTGCCACCCAGCAGGGAGGGTCATATAGCAATCAGCCCCAGCATTTT.

This clonotype was detected many times. The CDR3 DNA is TGTGCCAGCAGCTTAGGAGAGAATTCAGCTTTCTTT. Protein sequence: CASSLGENSAFF. This rearrangement joins TRBV7-9 to TRBJ1-1; the D is unclear. Germline values: CDR1 SEHNR, CDR2 FQNEAQ (reference sequence). CDR3 length equals 12 residues. V was clipped by 1 base and J by 10 bases, with 10 bases between them.

This clonotype was seen repeatedly, ten times or more. The CDR3 spells CSAESGGSVRTDTQYF. Written as DNA, the CDR3 is TGCAGTGCTGAATCAGGGGGCTCGGTACGCACAGATACGCAGTATTTT. This chain connects TRBV20-1 to TRBJ2-3, with 8 positions matching TRBD1. CDR1 DFQATT and CDR2 SNEGSKA come from the germline V gene (reference sequence). The V gene end was trimmed by 5 bases and the J gene end by 1 base; junction bases not matched to a gene: 11. There are 16 residues in the CDR3.

In its sample, this clonotype was seen many times. This chain uses TRBV28 with TRBJ2-6; D assignment may be TRBD1 or TRBD2 (7 bases each). This CDR3 has 18 residues. Per the germline V gene, CDR1 is MDHEN and CDR2 is SYDVKM. Trimming pared 8 bases from V and 0 bases from J, leaving 20 bases between. The CDR3 coding sequence is TGTGCCAGCGGGGGGGTTTTGGGACAGACCTCTGGGGCCAACGTCCTGACTTTC. This gives the protein CASGGVLGQTSGANVLTF.

This clonotype was observed at least ten times. This chain joins TRBV10-3 and TRBJ2-1; D possibly corresponds to TRBD1 (7 bases). V was clipped by 7 bases and J by 8 bases, with 18 bases between them. This CDR3 is 14 amino acids long. CDR1 and CDR2 (germline): ENHRY, SYGVKD. The CDR3: CAINRQGLPDEQFF. CDR3 in DNA: TGTGCCATCAACCGACAGGGACTTCCGGATGAGCAGTTCTTC.

This sequence joins TRBV19 and TRBJ1-2; D may be TRBD1 (6 bases). The CDR3 totals 14 residues. CDR1 and CDR2 from the germline V gene are LNHDA and SQIVND (reference sequence). V gave up 7 bases and J gave up 0 bases, with 12 bases separating them. CDR3 nucleotide sequence: TGTGCCAGTACCCTCGGACAGACTAACTATGGCTACACCTTC. It is translated as CASTLGQTNYGYTF.

This clonotype was seen ten or more times. The chain joins TRBV5-1 to TRBJ2-3; 7 positions agree with TRBD1. The ends lost 3 bases at V and 1 base at J; junction bases unmatched: 8. Germline V CDR1 and CDR2: SGHRS, YFSETQ. The CDR3 has 16 amino acids. CDR3 sequence: CASSYSLTGGTDTQYF. The CDR3 DNA is TGCGCCAGCAGCTACTCCCTTACAGGGGGCACAGATACGCAGTATTTT. Combining the CDR3 with reference TRBV5-1 and TRBJ2-3 gives the whole variable domain KAGVTQTPRYLIKTRGQQVTLSCSPISGHRSVSWYQQTPGQGLQFLFEYFSETQRNKGNFPGRFSGRQFSNSRSEMNVSTLELGDSALYLCASSYSLTGGTDTQYFGPGTRLTVL.

This clonotype was counted at least ten times. The chain carries TRBV20-1 and TRBJ1-6; possibly TRBD1 for D (5 bases). Trimming left V 1 base short and J 0 bases short, with 7 bases between. Germline V gives CDR1 DFQATT, CDR2 SNEGSKA (reference sequence). The CDR3 is made up of 15 amino acids. The DNA for the CDR3 is TGCAGTGCTAGAGGACAGAGCTCCTATAATTCACCCCTCCACTTT. Translated, it gives CSARGQSSYNSPLHF.

This clonotype came up many times. The chain carries TRBV6-5 and TRBJ2-3; perhaps TRBD2 as D (7 bases). CDR1 and CDR2 from the germline V gene are MNHEY and SVGAGI. Deletions cut 8 bases from V and 6 bases from J, with 12 bases between. The CDR3 sequence is 12 residues long. The CDR3 sequence: CASGGAGDTQYF. In nucleotides, the CDR3 is TGTGCCAGCGGGGGGGCAGGTGATACGCAGTATTTT.

The sample holds many counts of this clonotype. The chain combines TRBV5-1 with TRBJ1-5; the match to TRBD1 covers 10 bases. The CDR3 contains 15 residues. The germline V gene has CDR1 SGHRS and CDR2 YFSETQ. V gave up 3 bases and J gave up 2 bases; unmatched junction bases: 2. The CDR3 protein is CASSSTGGRNQPQHF. The CDR3 coding sequence is TGCGCCAGCAGCTCGACAGGGGGCCGCAATCAGCCCCAGCATTTT.